These 26 T cell receptor beta chains were sequenced from one sample in a study of control samples from healthy donors and cancer patients. The data were produced by immunoSEQ multiplex PCR, yet TCRdb's version contains in-frame clones alone and is incomplete. This repertoire shows tens of thousands of clones, approximately 86% found once; its top ten account for approximately 19%. Material: blood. The receptors were gathered from a young man in good health.

The chain has TRBV5-1 and TRBJ1-1, with 7 bases lining up with TRBD1. CDR3 length: 14 amino acids. J was trimmed by 1 base and V by 5 bases; bases with no gene match: 5. Germline V gene sequence: CDR1 SGHRS, CDR2 YFSETQ. The CDR3: CASSSRGWNTEAFF. The CDR3 DNA reads TGCGCCAGCAGTAGCAGGGGGTGGAACACTGAAGCTTTCTTT.

A few counts support this clone. This chain joins TRBV6-5 and TRBJ1-1; D uncertain. V lost 6 bases to trimming and J lost 0 bases, with 11 bases between them. CDR3 size: 14 residues. CDR1 and CDR2 from the germline V gene are MNHEY and SVGAGI. CDR3 nucleotide sequence: TGTGCCAGCAGGAACCAGTTACTGAACACTGAAGCTTTCTTT. This codes for CASRNQLLNTEAFF.

CDR3 loop: CASSSPGTDVSPLHF. The DNA for the CDR3 is TGTGCCAGCAGTTCCCCCGGGACGGACGTTTCACCCCTCCACTTT. The V gene is TRBV25-1, the J gene TRBJ1-6, with D maybe TRBD1 (5 bases). The V and J ends lost 5 bases and 9 bases respectively, with 17 bases between them. Germline CDR1 reads MGHDK; CDR2 reads SYGVNS. The CDR3 runs 15 residues.

The sample holds a few counts of this clone. For the CDR3, the DNA is TGTGCCAGTAGTACCCCGCGAGACAGGGGACGGTCCTACGAGCAGTACTTC. Translated: CASSTPRDRGRSYEQYF. V is TRBV19 and J is TRBJ2-7; 8 bases map to TRBD1. Trimming at V came to 4 bases and at J to 1 base, leaving 12 bases not matched to a gene. The V gene's germline CDR1 is LNHDA and CDR2 SQIVND (reference sequence). This CDR3 has 17 amino acids.

The chain joins TRBV7-9 to TRBJ1-6; D perhaps matches TRBD1 (6 bases). CDR3 length: 14 residues. Looked up from germline, CDR1 is SEHNR and CDR2 is FQNEAQ (reference sequence). The germline V and J ends were trimmed by 5 bases and 5 bases, with 10 bases remaining between them. The CDR3 reads CASSRDTNNSPLHF. DNA of the CDR3: TGTGCCAGCAGCCGGGACACAAATAATTCACCCCTCCACTTT.

The V call is TRBV9, the J call TRBJ2-3, with D uncertain. Deletions cut 0 bases from V and 9 bases from J, with 8 bases between. CDR3 length: 12 amino acids. Germline-derived CDR1 and CDR2 are SGDLS and YYNGEE. CDR3 protein: CASSVGMETQYF. Here the CDR3 DNA reads TGTGCCAGCAGCGTAGGCATGGAGACGCAGTATTTT.

The chain couples TRBV7-2 to TRBJ2-7, with 8 bases lining up with TRBD1. CDR1 and CDR2 from the germline V gene are SGHTA and FQGNSA. CDR3 size: 16 residues. The V gene end was trimmed by 1 base and the J gene end by 2 bases; junction bases not matched to a gene: 7. The CDR3 region is CASSLGDRRSPYEQYF. CDR3 nucleotide sequence: TGTGCCAGCAGCTTAGGGGACAGGCGATCTCCCTACGAGCAGTACTTC.

This chain uses TRBV19 with TRBJ2-1; possibly TRBD1 for D (6 bases). CDR1 LNHDA and CDR2 SQIVND come from the germline V gene (reference sequence). V was clipped by 4 bases and J by 0 bases, with 13 bases between them. CDR3 length: 16 residues. CDR3 coding DNA: TGTGCCAGTAGTAAACAGGGATCTTACTCCTACAATGAGCAGTTCTTC. Translating it yields CASSKQGSYSYNEQFF.

V and J are TRBV5-1 and TRBJ1-1; D possibly corresponds to TRBD1 (5 bases). Germline V lookup: CDR1 SGHRS, CDR2 YFSETQ. The V and J ends lost 4 bases and 1 base respectively, with 11 bases between them. This CDR3 has 14 residues. The CDR3 protein is CASSLPGGNTEAFF. CDR3 DNA sequence: TGCGCCAGCAGCCTTCCGGGGGGGAACACTGAAGCTTTCTTT.

V usage is TRBV28 and J usage is TRBJ1-3; D is unclear. Trimming took 2 bases from V and 0 from J, leaving 17 bases between them. Germline V gene data show CDR1 as MDHEN and CDR2 as SYDVKM. This CDR3 has 18 amino acids. CDR3 nucleotides: TGTGCCAGCAGTTTAGGTCCCCGGCGGCGGGCCTCTGGAAACACCATATATTTT. Translating it yields CASSLGPRRRASGNTIYF.

The chain couples TRBV6-5 to TRBJ1-2, with a weak D call TRBD1 (5 bases). Germline CDR1 and CDR2: MNHEY and SVGAGI. The CDR3 spans 13 residues. V shed 2 bases and J shed 4 bases, with 8 bases lying between them. CDR3 sequence: CASSYGGAYGYTF. The CDR3 nucleotides are TGTGCCAGCAGTTACGGAGGGGCCTATGGCTACACCTTC.

The chain combines TRBV11-2 with TRBJ2-7; D is perhaps TRBD1 (5 bases). This CDR3 region has 14 residues. With 2 bases removed from V and 0 bases from J, the gap between germline ends came to 8 bases. Germline V gene data show CDR1 as SGHAT and CDR2 as FQNNGV. CDR3 nucleotide sequence: TGTGCCAGCAGCTTAAACAGGAACTCCTACGAGCAGTACTTC. Translated: CASSLNRNSYEQYF.

The rearrangement uses TRBV25-1 and TRBJ2-3; perhaps TRBD1 as D (6 bases). Germline CDR1 reads MGHDK; CDR2 reads SYGVNS. V lost 1 base, J lost 0 bases, and 8 bases lay in between. The CDR3 spans 15 residues. CDR3 amino acids: CASSESTGSTDTQYF. The CDR3 DNA reads as TGTGCCAGCAGTGAATCTACAGGGAGCACAGATACGCAGTATTTT.

The chain uses TRBV5-1 and TRBJ2-1; the D gene is possibly TRBD1 (5 bases). Germline CDR1 SGHRS, CDR2 YFSETQ. The CDR3 has 16 residues. With 0 bases removed from V and 3 bases from J, the gap between germline ends came to 13 bases. The CDR3 loop is CASSLAPGNNYNEQFF. The CDR3 DNA reads as TGCGCCAGCAGCTTGGCCCCAGGGAACAACTACAATGAGCAGTTCTTC.

The gene calls are TRBV27 and TRBJ1-5; no firm D call. This CDR3 is built from 15 residues. Germline CDR1 MNHEY, CDR2 SMNVEV (reference sequence). Trimming left V 3 bases short and J 1 base short, with 10 bases between. Written as DNA, the CDR3 is TGTGCCAGCAGTTTCCGGGGAGGGAGCAATCAGCCCCAGCATTTT. Translated, it gives CASSFRGGSNQPQHF.

V is TRBV5-1 and J is TRBJ1-3; 7 nucleotides line up with TRBD1. Germline assignment: CDR1 SGHRS and CDR2 YFSETQ. The CDR3 spans 14 residues. Trimming at V came to 5 bases and at J to 0 bases, leaving 2 bases not matched to a gene. The CDR3 DNA sequence: TGCGCCAGCAGGGGACAGCTCTCTGGAAACACCATATATTTT. Translating gives CASRGQLSGNTIYF.

This chain connects TRBV29-1 to TRBJ2-5, with D possibly TRBD2 on 6 matching bases. CDR1 and CDR2 (germline): SQVTM, ANQGSEA. Trimming took off 4 bases at V and 5 bases at J, with 17 bases between the two ends. The CDR3 is 14 residues long. CDR3 loop: CSVGRGNSRETQYF. CDR3 DNA: TGCAGCGTTGGGCGGGGAAATTCGCGGGAGACCCAGTACTTC.

The chain recombines TRBV5-1 with TRBJ2-2, with TRBD2 identical over 8 bases. The junction had 7 bases not matched to a gene; V was cut back by 3 bases and J by 0 bases. Looked up from germline, CDR1 is SGHRS and CDR2 is YFSETQ. CDR3 length equals 17 residues. DNA of the CDR3: TGCGCCAGCAGCTCATCTGCGGGGGGCCCGAACACCGGGGAGCTGTTTTTT. Translating it yields CASSSSAGGPNTGELFF.

V is TRBV7-3 and J is TRBJ2-2; D is uncertain. The germline gives CDR1 SGHTA, CDR2 FQGTGA. Trimming removed 6 bases at V and 3 bases at J, with 8 bases between. The CDR3 contains 13 residues. The CDR3 here is CASRRSDTGELFF. The CDR3 DNA follows: TGTGCCAGCAGAAGGAGCGACACCGGGGAGCTGTTTTTT.

This sequence joins TRBV18 and TRBJ2-3; possibly TRBD2 for D (6 bases). This CDR3 region has 15 residues. V was trimmed by 2 bases and J by 2 bases, leaving 11 bases between them. Germline CDR1 is KGHSH and CDR2 is LQKENI. DNA for the CDR3: TGTGCCAGCTCACCAAGGAGGGGCCCCACAGATACGCAGTATTTT. Translated, it gives CASSPRRGPTDTQYF.

The rearrangement joins TRBV28 to TRBJ1-5; TRBD1 matches at 8 bases. CDR3 size: 16 residues. Per germline, CDR1 MDHEN and CDR2 SYDVKM. The V gene end was trimmed by 6 bases and the J gene end by 5 bases; junction bases not matched to a gene: 12. CDR3 in DNA: TGTGCCAGCAGAACCGGGACAGGTTGGGGGGATCAGCCCCAGCATTTT. Residues: CASRTGTGWGDQPQHF.

This chain links TRBV5-8 with TRBJ1-3; D might be TRBD1 (5 bases). The CDR3 consists of 15 residues. Germline V gene sequence: CDR1 SGHTS, CDR2 YDEGEE. V was shortened by 0 bases and J by 2 bases, with 9 bases between the two germline ends. The CDR3 DNA reads TGTGCCAGCAGCTTGGAAGGGACTGCTGGAAACACCATATATTTT. It is translated as CASSLEGTAGNTIYF. The full variable domain, with the rest looked up from reference TRBV5-8 and TRBJ1-3, is EAGVTQSPTHLIKTRGQQATLRCSPISGHTSVYWYQQALGLGLQFLLWYDEGEERNRGNFPPRFSGRQFPNYSSELNVNALELEDSALYLCASSLEGTAGNTIYFGEGSWLTVV.

This chain uses TRBV27 with TRBJ1-6; D not resolved. The CDR3 has 14 residues. Germline V CDR1 and CDR2: MNHEY, SMNVEV (reference sequence). The ends were cut back, 8 bases at V and 8 bases at J, with 16 bases in the middle. CDR3 bases: TGTGCCAGCGCTCTAGCAGGCCTCCATTCACCCCTCCACTTT. The encoded protein is CASALAGLHSPLHF.

The V gene is TRBV2, the J gene TRBJ1-2; D uncertain. With 0 bases removed from V and 6 bases from J, the gap between germline ends came to 11 bases. The CDR3 consists of 14 residues. The germline V gene has CDR1 SNHLY and CDR2 FYNNEI. The CDR3, as DNA: TGTGCCAGCAGTGAAGCTCGGTCCGGGGATGGCTACACCTTC. It codes for CASSEARSGDGYTF.

The chain has TRBV28 and TRBJ2-1, with 7 bases that match TRBD1. This CDR3 has 16 amino acids. Germline V CDR1 and CDR2: MDHEN, SYDVKM. Germline trimming cut 8 bases from V and 1 base from J; bases unmatched to any gene: 11. In nucleotides, the CDR3 is TGTGCCAGCTCGAGGGACCAGGGGGTATCCTACAATGAGCAGTTCTTC. Protein: CASSRDQGVSYNEQFF.

The chain combines TRBV19 with TRBJ1-1; 7 bases fit TRBD1. Trimming at V came to 4 bases and at J to 5 bases, leaving 7 bases not matched to a gene. CDR1 is LNHDA, CDR2 SQIVND, per germline (reference sequence). This CDR3 contains 14 residues. The CDR3 nucleotides read TGTGCCAGTAGTACCCCAGGGGGGGGGACTGAAGCTTTCTTT. This encodes CASSTPGGGTEAFF.